This entry lists 32 T cell receptor beta chains sequenced from one sample in a study of cytomegalovirus exposure and HLA in healthy donors. In the PCR, 60 Vbeta and 13 Jbeta primers were used. Profiled with immunoSEQ multiplex PCR; TCRdb holds only in-frame clones, not every one. The sample contains about 170,000 clones, 82% of which appear only once. The sequencing sample was made of PBMCs. These TCRs come from a male donor in good health and CMV-seronegative.

The CDR3 bases are TGTGCCAGCAAGACAGGCAAATATCTCTGGGAGCAGTACTTC. Translation gives CASKTGKYLWEQYF. The J gene is TRBJ2-7, the V gene TRBV6-5; tentative D call: TRBD1 (6 bases). Trimming cost V 7 bases and J 7 bases, with 20 bases left between them. The germline gives CDR1 MNHEY, CDR2 SVGAGI. This CDR3 region has 14 residues.

The J gene is TRBJ2-7, the V gene TRBV29-1, with D perhaps matching TRBD1 (6 bases). Trimming stripped 7 bases from V and 0 bases from J, with 16 bases between. Germline V lookup: CDR1 SQVTM, CDR2 ANQGSEA. The CDR3 consists of 14 residues. The CDR3 reads CSAWTDPSSYEQYF. The DNA for the CDR3 is TGCAGCGCCTGGACAGACCCGAGCTCCTACGAGCAGTACTTC.

This clone was counted only a few times. The chain links TRBV2 to TRBJ1-3, with no clear D. The length of the CDR3 is 11 residues. Germline CDR1 is SNHLY and CDR2 is FYNNEI. V gave up 4 bases and J gave up 4 bases, with 2 bases separating them. The CDR3 region has the DNA TGTGCCAGCAGTGTAGGAAACACCATATATTTT. Protein product: CASSVGNTIYF.

V and J are TRBV2 and TRBJ1-6; the D gene is possibly TRBD1 (5 bases). Trimming took off 1 base at V and 0 bases at J, with 10 bases between the two ends. Germline assignment: CDR1 SNHLY and CDR2 FYNNEI. The CDR3 runs to 17 residues. The CDR3 DNA is TGTGCCAGCAGTGAAGGCAGGGAGGCCTCCTATAATTCACCCCTCCACTTT. It specifies CASSEGREASYNSPLHF.

The rearrangement links TRBV6-5 to TRBJ1-5; 7 nucleotides agree with TRBD1. In germline, CDR1 is MNHEY, CDR2 SVGAGI. CDR3 size: 13 residues. J was trimmed by 4 bases and V by 6 bases; bases with no gene match: 3. DNA for the CDR3: TGTGCCAGCAGCCCGACAGGGAATCAGCCCCAGCATTTT. Translation: CASSPTGNQPQHF.

This clone appeared once. The V gene is TRBV18, the J gene TRBJ2-7; TRBD2 aligns across 10 bases. Germline V gives CDR1 KGHSH, CDR2 LQKENI. V lost 5 bases to trimming and J lost 3 bases; unmatched junction nucleotides: 19. CDR3 length: 19 amino acids. This CDR3 reads CASSSTGTSAWLVGYEQYF. The DNA for the CDR3 is TGTGCCAGCTCATCAACCGGGACTAGCGCCTGGCTGGTGGGCTACGAGCAGTACTTC.

The chain is built from TRBV6-5 and TRBJ2-2; D possibly corresponds to TRBD2 (6 bases). V lost 0 bases, J lost 5 bases, and 13 bases lay in between. The CDR3 spans 16 residues. The germline CDR1 and CDR2 sequences are MNHEY and SVGAGI. In DNA, the CDR3 is TGTGCCAGCAGTTACTCGAGACGGGGGAGAACCGGGGAGCTGTTTTTT. Protein: CASSYSRRGRTGELFF.

The rearrangement joins TRBV18 to TRBJ2-1, with 13 bases lining up with TRBD2. Germline-derived CDR1 and CDR2 are KGHSH and LQKENI. V lost 1 base to trimming and J lost 0 bases; unmatched junction nucleotides: 0. This CDR3 spans 17 amino acids. The chain's CDR3 is CASSPRTSGSSYNEQFF. In nucleotides, the CDR3 is TGTGCCAGCTCACCACGGACTAGCGGGAGCTCCTACAATGAGCAGTTCTTC.

The J gene is TRBJ1-2, the V gene TRBV23-1; 12 bases match TRBD1. TRBV23-1 is recorded as an ORF, its role being uncertain. This CDR3 comprises 17 residues. Trimming removed 2 bases from V and 4 bases from J; junction bases left unmatched: 8. CDR3 in amino acids: CASSQGAGTGGSYGYTF. The CDR3 coding sequence is TGCGCCAGCAGTCAAGGCGCCGGGACAGGGGGCAGCTATGGCTACACCTTC.

The gene calls are TRBV14 and TRBJ2-1; 7 bases are shared with TRBD2. Looked up from germline, CDR1 is SGHDN and CDR2 is FVKESK. J gave up 7 bases and V 2 bases, and 11 bases lay outside the gene matches. This CDR3 is 16 amino acids long. CDR3 nucleotides: TGTGCCAGCAGCCAATCCGGGGGAGGGCCGCGGAATGAGCAGTTCTTC. Encoded protein: CASSQSGGGPRNEQFF.

The chain employs TRBV7-9 and TRBJ1-1, with D possibly TRBD1 on 5 matching bases. Trimming shortened V by 2 bases and J by 0 bases, and 16 bases separated the two germline ends. This CDR3 has 17 amino acids. The germline V gene encodes CDR1 SEHNR and CDR2 FQNEAQ (reference sequence). The CDR3 DNA is TGTGCCAGCAGCTTAATAGGGGTCCATGTCATGAACACTGAAGCTTTCTTT. It specifies CASSLIGVHVMNTEAFF.

The V and J genes are TRBV6-5 and TRBJ2-1; D gene uncertain. CDR1 and CDR2 from the germline V gene are MNHEY and SVGAGI. V shed 5 bases and J shed 0 bases, with 5 bases lying between them. CDR3 size: 13 residues. The DNA of the CDR3 is TGTGCCAGCAGTAGGAGCTCCTACAATGAGCAGTTCTTC. This encodes CASSRSSYNEQFF.

The chain has TRBV4-2 and TRBJ2-7, with TRBD2 as a possible D gene (7 bases). Per germline, CDR1 LGHNA and CDR2 YNFKEQ. Trimming pared 4 bases from V and 2 bases from J, leaving 15 bases between. This CDR3 spans 15 amino acids. The CDR3 is CASSLGGPPTYEQYF. In DNA form, the CDR3 reads TGTGCCAGCAGCCTCGGGGGGCCGCCAACCTACGAGCAGTACTTC.

V is TRBV18 and J is TRBJ1-5, with TRBD1 matching 7 bases. The V gene's germline CDR1 is KGHSH and CDR2 LQKENI. With 3 bases clipped from V and 4 bases from J, the junction kept 6 bases outside the gene matches. This CDR3 has 15 amino acids. CDR3 sequence reads: CASSPRGTDNQPQHF. CDR3 DNA: TGTGCCAGCTCACCCCGCGGGACAGATAATCAGCCCCAGCATTTT.

The rearrangement uses TRBV7-2 and TRBJ2-3, with 8 bases matching TRBD1. This CDR3 contains 14 residues. Germline V gene sequence: CDR1 SGHTA, CDR2 FQGNSA. With 3 bases clipped from V and 8 bases from J, the junction kept 7 bases outside the gene matches. In DNA, the CDR3 is TGTGCCAGCAGCTTCGAACAGGGGGTTGGTACGCAGTATTTT. Its translation: CASSFEQGVGTQYF.

The chain recombines TRBV6-5 with TRBJ1-2, with D unclear. The germline V gene has CDR1 MNHEY and CDR2 SVGAGI. Deletions cut 2 bases from V and 7 bases from J, with 11 bases between. This CDR3 is 13 amino acids long. CDR3 protein: CASSYGNEGGYTF. CDR3 in DNA: TGTGCCAGCAGTTACGGCAACGAGGGTGGCTACACCTTC.

The chain is built from TRBV29-1 and TRBJ2-2, with 11 bases matching TRBD2. Germline lookup yields CDR1 SQVTM and CDR2 ANQGSEA. The CDR3 spans 13 residues. The J segment lost 9 bases and the V segment lost 4 bases, leaving 4 bases of the junction unmatched. The CDR3 DNA reads TGCAGCGTTGCTAGCGGGAGGAGTCGGGAGCTGTTTTTT. The encoded protein is CSVASGRSRELFF.

The chain links TRBV6-5 to TRBJ1-6; tentative D call: TRBD1 (6 bases). This CDR3 spans 15 amino acids. CDR1 is MNHEY and CDR2 is SVGAGI in the germline V gene. The ends were cut back, 6 bases at V and 9 bases at J, with 18 bases in the middle. CDR3 protein: CASRDQDSITSPLHF. The DNA for the CDR3 is TGTGCCAGCAGGGATCAGGACAGTATTACTTCACCCCTCCACTTT.

The chain recombines TRBV7-6 with TRBJ1-2; D is perhaps TRBD1 (6 bases). Per the germline V gene, CDR1 is SGHVS and CDR2 is FNYEAQ. Trimming took off 5 bases at V and 2 bases at J, with 9 bases between the two ends. The CDR3 extends over 13 amino acids. The CDR3 nucleotides read TGTGCCAGCAGCACGGACAGAAACTATGGCTACACCTTC. This gives the protein CASSTDRNYGYTF.

This chain links TRBV7-3 with TRBJ2-3; 7 bases are shared with TRBD2. CDR1 is SGHTA and CDR2 is FQGTGA in the germline V gene. The V and J ends lost 1 base and 2 bases, in that order; junction bases with no gene match: 6. The length of the CDR3 is 16 residues. Here the CDR3 reads CASSLMSSGITDTQYF. CDR3 DNA: TGTGCCAGCAGCTTAATGTCTAGCGGCATCACAGATACGCAGTATTTT. Complete variable domain (other parts from reference TRBV7-3 and TRBJ2-3): GAGVSQTPSNKVTEKGKYVELRCDPISGHTALYWYRQSLGQGPEFLIYFQGTGAADDSGLPNDRFFAVRPEGSVSTLKIQRTERGDSAVYLCASSLMSSGITDTQYFGPGTRLTVL.

The chain employs TRBV5-6 and TRBJ1-4; TRBD1 matches at 8 bases. CDR3 length: 14 residues. CDR1 and CDR2 (germline): SGHDT, YYEEEE. The trim removed 2 bases at V and 7 bases at J, leaving 4 bases unmatched. DNA of the CDR3: TGTGCCAGCAGCTTTAAAGACAGGGGTGAAAAACTGTTTTTT. Protein product: CASSFKDRGEKLFF.

This CDR3 is CASSWGRRGDYNEQFF. The CDR3 DNA reads TGTGCCAGCAGCTGGGGGCGGCGGGGGGACTACAATGAGCAGTTCTTC. This rearrangement joins TRBV5-6 to TRBJ2-1; 8 nucleotides align to TRBD2. The V gene's germline CDR1 is SGHDT and CDR2 YYEEEE. The V and J ends lost 3 bases and 3 bases, in that order; junction bases with no gene match: 8. CDR3 size: 16 residues.

This chain joins TRBV2 and TRBJ2-1; unclear D gene. Germline CDR1 and CDR2: SNHLY and FYNNEI. This CDR3 comprises 11 residues. The germline V and J ends were trimmed by 4 bases and 10 bases, with 8 bases remaining between them. Here the CDR3 DNA reads TGTGCCAGCAGTGTTGGTGGCGAGCAGTTCTTC. It specifies CASSVGGEQFF.

The chain joins TRBV27 to TRBJ2-7; possible D gene TRBD1, 6 bases. The CDR3 spans 15 residues. Germline values: CDR1 MNHEY, CDR2 SMNVEV (reference sequence). V lost 6 bases and J lost 3, with 18 bases in between. The CDR3 region is CASSPLAHRDYEQYF. CDR3 DNA sequence: TGTGCCAGCAGCCCATTGGCCCACAGGGACTACGAGCAGTACTTC.

This chain connects TRBV7-9 to TRBJ2-1; D is undetermined. Germline loops: CDR1 SEHNR, CDR2 FQNEAQ (reference sequence). The V gene lost 1 base and the J gene lost 4 bases, with 5 bases spanning the gap. This CDR3 contains 13 residues. CDR3 sequence (DNA): TGTGCCAGCAGCTTAGGGAGTTACAATGAGCAGTTCTTC. It specifies CASSLGSYNEQFF.

This clone has a single count. V and J are TRBV6-1 and TRBJ1-1; D gene uncertain. Germline V gene sequence: CDR1 MNHNS, CDR2 SASEGT. Trimming shortened V by 3 bases and J by 3 bases, and 14 bases separated the two germline ends. The CDR3 spans 15 residues. The CDR3: CASSDIPAGYTEAFF. In DNA form, the CDR3 reads TGTGCCAGCAGTGACATTCCGGCGGGTTACACTGAAGCTTTCTTT.

This clone was counted only a few times. V and J are TRBV7-9 and TRBJ1-2; D may be TRBD1 (6 bases). CDR1 is SEHNR, CDR2 FQNEAQ, per germline (reference sequence). The V gene lost 0 bases and the J gene lost 8 bases, with 22 bases spanning the gap. The CDR3 sequence is 17 residues long. The CDR3 loop reads CASSLAVSAGAQEGYTF. The CDR3 DNA reads TGTGCCAGCAGCTTAGCGGTTTCGGCAGGGGCTCAGGAGGGCTACACCTTC.

This sequence joins TRBV4-3 and TRBJ2-7, with D maybe TRBD2 (6 bases). V lost 0 bases to trimming and J lost 6 bases, with 18 bases between them. The CDR3 contains 16 residues. Germline loops: CDR1 LGHNA, CDR2 YSLEER. The CDR3 sequence: CASSQDSLAGRGEQYF. The CDR3 DNA reads as TGCGCCAGCAGCCAAGACTCCCTCGCGGGAAGGGGCGAGCAGTACTTC.

This clone was found a few times. This chain connects TRBV6-1 to TRBJ1-4, with 7 positions matching TRBD1. The CDR3 extends over 13 amino acids. Germline V gives CDR1 MNHNS, CDR2 SASEGT. After removal of 7 bases from V and 8 bases from J, the junction contained 7 bases not matched to a gene. The CDR3 region has the DNA TGTGCCAGCACTACAGGGGAAGTGGAAAAACTGTTTTTT. This encodes CASTTGEVEKLFF.

V is TRBV7-3 and J is TRBJ2-5, with TRBD1 identical over 7 bases. The CDR3 has 13 amino acids. CDR1 SGHTA and CDR2 FQGTGA come from the germline V gene. The J segment lost 4 bases and the V segment lost 5 bases, leaving 4 bases of the junction unmatched. The CDR3 protein is CASSPTGSETQYF. DNA of the CDR3: TGTGCCAGCAGCCCGACAGGGTCAGAGACCCAGTACTTC.

The rearrangement links TRBV5-1 to TRBJ2-7; 7 positions match TRBD2. V trimming: 4 bases; J trimming: 7 bases; junction bases outside the gene matches: 17. The CDR3 sequence is 16 residues long. CDR1 and CDR2 (germline): SGHRS, YFSETQ. The CDR3 spells CASSDGLGGRVGEQYF. CDR3 nucleotides: TGCGCCAGCAGCGACGGCCTTGGCGGGAGAGTAGGAGAGCAGTACTTC.

V gene TRBV9 combines with J gene TRBJ2-1, with TRBD2 as a possible D gene (5 bases). This CDR3 spans 14 amino acids. V dropped 3 bases and J dropped 4 bases, with 11 bases sitting between them. CDR1 is SGDLS, CDR2 YYNGEE, per germline. CDR3 in DNA: TGTGCCAGCAGCGAGGCCCCGGGGTACAATGAGCAGTTCTTC. This codes for CASSEAPGYNEQFF.